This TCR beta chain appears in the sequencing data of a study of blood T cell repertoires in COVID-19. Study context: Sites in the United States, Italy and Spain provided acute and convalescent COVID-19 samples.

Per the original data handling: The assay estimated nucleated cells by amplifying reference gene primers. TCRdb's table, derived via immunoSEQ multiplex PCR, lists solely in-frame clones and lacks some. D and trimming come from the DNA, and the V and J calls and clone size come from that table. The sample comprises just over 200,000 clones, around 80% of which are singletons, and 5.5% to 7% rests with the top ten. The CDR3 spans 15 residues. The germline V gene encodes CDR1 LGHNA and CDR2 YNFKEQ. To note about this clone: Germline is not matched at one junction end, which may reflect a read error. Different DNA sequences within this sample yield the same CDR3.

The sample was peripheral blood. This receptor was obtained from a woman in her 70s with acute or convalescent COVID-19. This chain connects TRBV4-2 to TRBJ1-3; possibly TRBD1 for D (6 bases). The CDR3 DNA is TGTGCCAGCAGCCCGACAGGCCTACCAGGAAATACCATATATTTT. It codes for CASSPTGLPGNTIYF.